This T cell receptor (beta chain) was retrieved from a study of blood T cell repertoires in COVID-19. Authors' methods: Researchers report that nucleated cell counts were estimated from reference gene primer amplification. Method: immunoSEQ multiplex PCR; TCRdb's copy keeps in-frame clones and lacks some. V and J calls and clone size are those listed in that table; D and trimming were worked out from the DNA. The data show under 250,000 clones, 80% to 90% seen once. Germline CDR1 is GTSNPN and CDR2 is SVGIG (reference sequence). The CDR3 totals 14 residues. The V and J ends lost 2 bases and 3 bases respectively, with 12 bases between them.

This sequence originates from a man aged 45-60 years who had recovered from COVID-19. The J gene is TRBJ2-3, the V gene TRBV30, with a possible D match to TRBD2 (6 bases). The material sequenced was peripheral blood. In nucleotides, the CDR3 is TGTGCCTGGAGTCGTGGCGGAGGGACAGATACGCAGTATTTT. Amino acids: CAWSRGGGTDTQYF.